The next 18 T cell receptor beta chains were all read from a single sample in a study of cytomegalovirus exposure and HLA in healthy donors. Clones were read by immunoSEQ multiplex PCR, and TCRdb kept only the in-frame ones, dropping some. The table lists about 98,000 clones, about 88% of them singletons, with 6% to 6.5% in the top ten. The sample taken for sequencing was PBMCs. Receptor source: a man between 18 and 35 years old in good health and CMV-seropositive.

The chain employs TRBV19 and TRBJ2-7, with TRBD1 matching 8 bases. CDR3 size: 15 residues. The ends lost 6 bases at V and 9 bases at J; junction bases unmatched: 16. Per germline, CDR1 LNHDA and CDR2 SQIVND (reference sequence). The CDR3 loop reads CASSDDWTGLRWQYF. In DNA form, the CDR3 reads TGTGCCAGTAGCGACGACTGGACAGGGCTCAGGTGGCAGTACTTC. The entire variable domain, with the rest obtained from reference TRBV19 and TRBJ2-7, is as follows: DGGITQSPKYLFRKEGQNVTLSCEQNLNHDAMYWYRQDPGQGLRLIYYSQIVNDFQKGDIAEGYSVSREKKESFPLTVTSAQKNPTAFYLCASSDDWTGLRWQYFGPGTRLTVT.

The V call is TRBV27, the J call TRBJ2-7; maybe TRBD2 (5 bases). Germline V gives CDR1 MNHEY, CDR2 SMNVEV (reference sequence). Trimming left V 6 bases short and J 2 bases short, with 14 bases between. The CDR3 totals 14 residues. CDR3 nucleotides: TGTGCCAGCAGACCCGGTCCGGGAACCTACGAGCAGTACTTC. It specifies CASRPGPGTYEQYF.

J is TRBJ1-5 and V is TRBV4-3; possibly TRBD1 for D (6 bases). This CDR3 contains 16 residues. Germline assignment: CDR1 LGHNA and CDR2 YSLEER. V was cut by 4 bases and J by 3 bases, with 16 bases left in between. The CDR3 here is CASSPSAGAFNQPQHF. The CDR3, as DNA: TGCGCCAGCAGCCCCTCGGCAGGGGCTTTCAATCAGCCCCAGCATTTT.

The V gene is TRBV9, the J gene TRBJ2-4; the match to TRBD2 covers 10 bases. Germline V gene lookup returns CDR1 SGDLS and CDR2 YYNGEE. V shed 4 bases, J shed 6 bases, and the junction held 10 bases outside the gene matches. The CDR3 runs to 16 residues. The CDR3 coding sequence is TGTGCCAGCAGCCCCCAAAGCGGGGGGGCCGCAAACATTCAGTACTTC. Translation: CASSPQSGGAANIQYF.

This sequence joins TRBV2 and TRBJ2-1, with a possible D match to TRBD2 (5 bases). Germline loops: CDR1 SNHLY, CDR2 FYNNEI. V was pared by 3 bases and J by 2 bases, with 11 bases between. The CDR3 has 15 amino acids. CDR3 nucleotides: TGTGCCAGCAGTGACATTAGCGACGCCTACAATGAGCAGTTCTTC. This sequence encodes CASSDISDAYNEQFF.

The chain joins TRBV7-9 to TRBJ2-1; 7 nucleotides match TRBD2. The V gene end was trimmed by 2 bases and the J gene end by 7 bases; junction bases not matched to a gene: 8. CDR3 length: 15 residues. In germline, CDR1 is SEHNR, CDR2 FQNEAQ (reference sequence). The CDR3 DNA follows: TGTGCCAGCAGCTTATCCAGGTTGGGGGGGAATGAGCAGTTCTTC. Its protein product is CASSLSRLGGNEQFF.

This chain joins TRBV5-4 and TRBJ2-2; D perhaps matches TRBD2 (7 bases). The CDR3 is 16 amino acids. Germline lookup yields CDR1 SGHNT and CDR2 YYREEE (reference sequence). V was trimmed by 0 bases and J by 4 bases, leaving 13 bases between them. CDR3: CASSLARGAATGELFF. The CDR3 coding sequence is TGTGCCAGCAGCTTGGCCCGGGGGGCTGCCACCGGGGAGCTGTTTTTT. The full variable domain, in which reference TRBV5-4 and TRBJ2-2 provide the parts outside the CDR3, is ETGVTQSPTHLIKTRGQQVTLRCSSQSGHNTVSWYQQALGQGPQFIFQYYREEENGRGNFPPRFSGLQFPNYSSELNVNALELDDSALYLCASSLARGAATGELFFGEGSRLTVL.

There are many counts of this clone. The chain employs TRBV7-6 and TRBJ2-7; possibly TRBD1 for D (6 bases). Deletions cut 5 bases from V and 3 bases from J, with 17 bases between. In germline, CDR1 is SGHVS, CDR2 FNYEAQ. The CDR3 has 15 residues. The CDR3 DNA is TGTGCCAGCAGCCCACCACAGGGTATCAGCTACGAGCAGTACTTC. As protein: CASSPPQGISYEQYF. Together with reference TRBV7-6 and TRBJ2-7, the CDR3 gives the full variable domain: GAGVSQSPRYKVTKRGQDVALRCDPISGHVSLYWYRQALGQGPEFLTYFNYEAQQDKSGLPNDRFSAERPEGSISTLTIQRTEQRDSAMYRCASSPPQGISYEQYFGPGTRLTVT.

This chain uses TRBV4-1 with TRBJ2-7, with D perhaps TRBD1 (6 bases). Germline assignment: CDR1 MGHRA and CDR2 YSYEKL. Trimming took 1 base from V and 3 from J, leaving 16 bases between them. The CDR3 totals 16 residues. The CDR3 coding sequence is TGCGCCAGCAGCCAAGGGGGGCCATGGACAAACTACGAGCAGTACTTC. It is translated as CASSQGGPWTNYEQYF.

A few counts support this clone. The CDR3 nucleotides are TGTGCCAGCAGTTACAGACTCGACTCGGAGCAGTACTTC. This translates into CASSYRLDSEQYF. V is TRBV6-5 and J is TRBJ2-7; the D is unclear. This CDR3 has 13 residues. Trimming took 2 bases from V and 7 from J, leaving 12 bases between them. Germline V lookup: CDR1 MNHEY, CDR2 SVGAGI.

The chain has TRBV7-2 and TRBJ2-3, with 12 bases matching TRBD1. The CDR3 has 17 residues. Germline V gives CDR1 SGHTA, CDR2 FQGNSA. V was clipped by 5 bases and J by 14 bases; unmatched bases: 20. CDR3 in amino acids: CASSKSGTGGSSGSLYF. The CDR3 DNA sequence: TGTGCCAGCAGCAAGTCCGGGACAGGGGGCTCTAGCGGGAGCCTGTATTTT.

This clone was found a few times. The chain joins TRBV25-1 to TRBJ2-7, with D perhaps matching TRBD1 (5 bases). The length of the CDR3 is 15 residues. V gave up 8 bases and J gave up 2 bases, with 19 bases separating them. In germline, CDR1 is MGHDK, CDR2 SYGVNS. The CDR3 loop is CASSRITGLTYEQYF. The DNA of the CDR3 is TGTGCCAGCTCGAGGATAACAGGCCTGACCTACGAGCAGTACTTC.

This chain uses TRBV7-9 with TRBJ2-1; TRBD2 matches 7 bases. V lost 2 bases to trimming and J lost 7 bases; unmatched junction nucleotides: 14. The CDR3 is made up of 17 amino acids. Germline assignment: CDR1 SEHNR and CDR2 FQNEAQ (reference sequence). The CDR3, as DNA: TGTGCCAGCAGCTTAAATTCGGGGGAGGGCCTGGGGAATGAGCAGTTCTTC. Translation: CASSLNSGEGLGNEQFF.

The chain has TRBV6-6 and TRBJ1-2; 7 bases are a match to TRBD1. The CDR3 runs to 16 residues. Germline lookup yields CDR1 MNHNY and CDR2 SVGAGI (reference sequence). V was clipped by 2 bases and J by 2 bases; unmatched bases: 8. Here the CDR3 reads CASSYRRDRKNYGYTF. For the CDR3, the DNA is TGTGCCAGCAGTTACCGTCGGGACAGAAAAAACTATGGCTACACCTTC.

This clone occurred a few times. The gene calls are TRBV2 and TRBJ2-1, with D perhaps matching TRBD1 (5 bases). Germline assignment: CDR1 SNHLY and CDR2 FYNNEI. Trimming took 10 bases from V and 4 from J, leaving 17 bases between them. The CDR3 runs 14 residues. The CDR3 bases are TGTGCCACCAGAACAGGAGAAAGATACAATGAGCAGTTCTTC. Translating it yields CATRTGERYNEQFF.

The chain links TRBV18 to TRBJ2-1; 12 positions agree with TRBD1. This CDR3 is built from 18 residues. V shed 4 bases and J 7 bases; nucleotides not matched to a gene: 14. Per germline, CDR1 KGHSH and CDR2 LQKENI. CDR3 amino acids: CASSRSIPGQGAQNEQFF. The CDR3 DNA reads as TGTGCCAGCTCACGGTCCATACCGGGACAGGGGGCGCAGAATGAGCAGTTCTTC.

This clone occurred a few times. The chain employs TRBV5-8 and TRBJ2-7, with D possibly matching TRBD2 (6 bases). Germline values: CDR1 SGHTS, CDR2 YDEGEE. This CDR3 contains 15 residues. V gave up 3 bases and J gave up 3 bases, with 16 bases separating them. The DNA of the CDR3 is TGTGCCAGCAGCTCCTCCCGGGAGAGATACTACGAGCAGTACTTC. As protein: CASSSSRERYYEQYF.

The chain recombines TRBV6-6 with TRBJ2-7; 10 bases map to TRBD2. The germline CDR1 and CDR2 sequences are MNHNY and SVGAGI (reference sequence). This CDR3 comprises 16 residues. J gave up 0 bases and V 2 bases, and 4 bases lay outside the gene matches. CDR3 amino acids: CASSYGLADYSYEQYF. CDR3 in DNA: TGTGCCAGCAGTTACGGACTAGCGGATTACTCCTACGAGCAGTACTTC.